This T cell receptor beta chain was recovered during a study of blood T cell repertoires in COVID-19. On the study more broadly: Collection of acute and convalescent COVID-19 samples took place in the United States, Italy and Spain. PBMCs, B-cell-depleted T cells, or T cells provided the cDNA or gDNA that made up the material.

There are 15 residues in the CDR3. CDR1 is SGDLS and CDR2 is YYNGEE in the germline V gene. J gave up 4 bases and V 2 bases, and 7 bases lay outside the gene matches. Per the authors' pipeline: Estimation of nucleated cell counts was performed using reference gene primer amplification. This table comes from immunoSEQ multiplex PCR, and its TCRdb copy is limited to in-frame clones, with some not included. D and trimming come from the DNA, and the V and J calls and clone size come from that table. The sample has under 200,000 clones; 88% are singletons. Sequenced sample: peripheral blood. The source of this sequence is a man aged 18 to 30 with active or convalescent COVID-19. The chain links TRBV9 to TRBJ2-7, with TRBD1 matching 9 bases. The CDR3 coding sequence is TGTGCCAGCAGCGTCGGGACAGGGCAAGGTTACGAGCAGTACTTC. Translating it yields CASSVGTGQGYEQYF.